This TCR beta chain was identified in a study of blood T cell repertoires in COVID-19. Study context: Both acute and convalescent COVID-19 samples were obtained from the United States, Italy and Spain. Nucleic acid was either cDNA or gDNA, and it came from T cells, B-cell-depleted T cells, or PBMCs.

The V and J ends lost 8 bases and 4 bases respectively, with 12 bases between them. Germline V gives CDR1 SNHLY, CDR2 FYNNEI. This CDR3 has 13 amino acids. In the original processing: Estimated nucleated cell counts came from reference gene primer amplification. The table came from immunoSEQ multiplex PCR; TCRdb's copy has only in-frame clones and leaves some out. V, J and clone size were drawn from that table, and D and trimming were deduced from the DNA. The sample shows more than 110,000 clones, roughly 84% of them seen only once. Source material: peripheral blood. V is TRBV2 and J is TRBJ1-5, with D uncertain. The TCR was taken from a woman aged 55-75 years with acute or convalescent COVID-19. CDR3 loop: CASVGLLNQPQHF. In DNA form, the CDR3 reads TGTGCCAGCGTTGGCCTCCTTAATCAGCCCCAGCATTTT.